Following are 3 T cell receptor beta chains from one sample sequenced in a study of cytomegalovirus exposure and HLA in healthy donors. Data came from immunoSEQ multiplex PCR; TCRdb stores just in-frame clones and leaves some out. Of about 49,000 clones listed, around 91% are singletons. The sequenced sample was PBMCs. The origin of the receptors is a man between 18 and 29 years old in good health and CMV-seronegative.

The chain is built from TRBV25-1 and TRBJ2-2; D possibly corresponds to TRBD1 (7 bases). V shed 0 bases and J shed 6 bases, with 20 bases lying between them. Germline CDR1 is MGHDK and CDR2 is SYGVNS. CDR3 length equals 18 residues. The DNA for the CDR3 is TGTGCCAGCAGTGAATATTGGGGTGGGCAGGGGGGAGCCGGGGAGCTGTTTTTT. Amino acids: CASSEYWGGQGGAGELFF.

The rearrangement joins TRBV5-6 to TRBJ2-7, with D possibly being TRBD1 (5 bases). This CDR3 is 14 amino acids long. V was clipped by 3 bases and J by 2 bases, with 12 bases between them. CDR1 SGHDT and CDR2 YYEEEE come from the germline V gene. CDR3 nucleotides: TGTGCCAGCAGCTCACAGGTAAACCCCTACGAGCAGTACTTC. Its protein product is CASSSQVNPYEQYF.

The chain carries TRBV5-5 and TRBJ2-2; 7 bases fit TRBD2. The germline V gene encodes CDR1 SGHKS and CDR2 YYEKEE (reference sequence). V shed 0 bases and J 5 bases; nucleotides not matched to a gene: 7. The CDR3 covers 16 residues. Here the CDR3 DNA reads TGTGCCAGCAGCTTGGGCGGGAGCGGGGTTACCGGGGAGCTGTTTTTT. This codes for CASSLGGSGVTGELFF.